This T cell receptor (beta chain) was documented in a study of cytomegalovirus exposure and HLA in healthy donors. General study results and limits: In vitro data verified three CMV-associated chains as specific for CMV antigens. When analyzed later, the rates of TCR association showed variation by HLA locus, with DRB1 the most and HLA-C the fewest. Association with HLA alleles at 0.05 false discovery rate was found for 16,951 TCR beta sequences in a later analysis.

Of note for this clone: Its antigen remains unidentified.

Primers for the PCR totalled 60 Vbeta and 13 Jbeta. Profiled with immunoSEQ multiplex PCR; TCRdb holds only in-frame clones, not every one. The sample contains hundreds of thousands of clones, over 60% of which appear only once. This CDR3 has 16 residues. CDR1 SEHNR and CDR2 FQNEAQ come from the germline V gene (reference sequence). V was cut by 5 bases and J by 6 bases, with 20 bases left in between. The origin of this receptor is a male donor in good health and CMV-seronegative. Specimen: PBMCs. V is TRBV7-9 and J is TRBJ1-5; maybe TRBD1 (6 bases). The CDR3 sequence is CASSPTLGGGGQPQHF. The CDR3 coding sequence is TGTGCCAGCAGCCCCACCTTAGGGGGGGGCGGTCAGCCCCAGCATTTT.